This TCR beta chain is from a study of stem cell transplantation in POMP-related autoinflammatory disease. Study as a whole: Before transplant: CD4+ naive skewing, low CD8+ proportions, reduced cytokine secretion. Overall study findings and caveats: In patients with PRAID, every analyzed T-cell subset tended to show lower diversity and higher clonality. Fewer unique TRB V-J gene pairings were identified in patients with PRAID.

Points on this clone: The antigen is undetermined.

Trimming left V 3 bases short and J 7 bases short, with 10 bases between. CDR1 and CDR2 (germline): SGHVS, FNYEAQ. This CDR3 region has 13 residues. The table came from immunoSEQ multiplex PCR; TCRdb's copy has only in-frame clones and leaves some out. The table records about 8,900 clones, approximately 93% of them present only once. The sample was CD8+ T cells from PBMCs, taken before stem cell transplantation. The receptor was derived from a human donor with POMP-related autoinflammation and immune dysregulation (PRAID). This chain uses TRBV7-6 with TRBJ1-3; D remains unclear. CDR3 residues: CASSFEGFNTIYF. As DNA, the CDR3 is TGTGCCAGCAGCTTTGAAGGTTTCAACACCATATATTTT.